This T cell receptor beta chain was recorded in a study of beta chain features in type 1 diabetes. The wider study: Over all samples combined, 107,917,701 sorted cells were examined.

The sequenced template was cDNA made from the entire isolated RNA. The repertoire was sequenced with immunoSEQ multiplex PCR; TCRdb's copy has only in-frame clones and lacks some. The sample lists about 360,000 clones, 10% to 15% seen once, with around 0.01% in the top ten. As concerns this clone: Its antigen is undetermined.

General study results and limits: All four CD4+ subsets of Type 1 diabetes patients contained TCRB CDR3s that were moderately but significantly shorter. No resolution was reached here on whether HLA type influences TCRB rearrangement.

The CDR3 length is 13 residues. Trimming removed 1 base from V and 6 bases from J, with 8 bases in between. CDR1 and CDR2 (germline): SGHAT, FQNNGV. The sequencing sample was made of naive CD4+ T cells from blood. This sequence originates from a woman younger than 30 with type 1 diabetes. The rearrangement joins TRBV11-2 to TRBJ2-3, with a possible D match to TRBD1 (6 bases). The CDR3 DNA reads TGTGCCAGCAGCTTAGGGACAGCGGATACGCAGTATTTT. Protein product: CASSLGTADTQYF.